This T cell receptor beta chain was identified during a study of blood T cell repertoires in COVID-19. Study summary: Both acute and convalescent COVID-19 samples were obtained from the United States, Italy and Spain.

Measured with immunoSEQ multiplex PCR; TCRdb has only the in-frame clones, and not every one. The table includes roughly 220,000 clones, around four fifths detected once. There are 15 residues in the CDR3. The germline gives CDR1 MDHEN, CDR2 SYDVKM. The J segment lost 7 bases and the V segment lost 3 bases, leaving 8 bases of the junction unmatched. The sequenced material came from peripheral blood. This sequence joins TRBV28 and TRBJ2-1, with 8 bases lining up with TRBD2. The clonotype originates from a man aged 25 to 45 with active or convalescent COVID-19. CDR3: CASSLAGGGNNEQFF. The CDR3 nucleotides are TGTGCCAGCAGTTTGGCGGGGGGCGGCAATAATGAGCAGTTCTTC.